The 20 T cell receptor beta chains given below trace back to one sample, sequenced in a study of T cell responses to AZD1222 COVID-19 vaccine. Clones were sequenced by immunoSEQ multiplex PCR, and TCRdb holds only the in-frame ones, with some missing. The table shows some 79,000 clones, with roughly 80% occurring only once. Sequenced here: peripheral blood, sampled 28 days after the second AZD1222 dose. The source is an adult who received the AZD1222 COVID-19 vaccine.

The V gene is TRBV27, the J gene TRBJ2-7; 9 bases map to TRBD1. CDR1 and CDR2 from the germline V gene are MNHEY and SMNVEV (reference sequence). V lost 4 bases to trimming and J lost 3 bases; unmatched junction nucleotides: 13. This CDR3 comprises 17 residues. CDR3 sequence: CASSSTELGQGFYEQYF. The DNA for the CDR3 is TGTGCCAGCAGTTCGACAGAGCTTGGACAGGGGTTCTACGAGCAGTACTTC.

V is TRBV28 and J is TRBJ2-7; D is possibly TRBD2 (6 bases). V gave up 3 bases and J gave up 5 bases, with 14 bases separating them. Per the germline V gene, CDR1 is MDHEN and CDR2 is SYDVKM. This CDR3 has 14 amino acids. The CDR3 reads CASSFPSSAHEQYF. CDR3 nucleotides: TGTGCCAGCAGTTTCCCGTCTAGCGCCCACGAGCAGTACTTC. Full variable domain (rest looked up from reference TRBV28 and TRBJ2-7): DVKVTQSSRYLVKRTGEKVFLECVQDMDHENMFWYRQDPGLGLRLIYFSYDVKMKEKGDIPEGYSVSREKKERFSLILESASTNQTSMYLCASSFPSSAHEQYFGPGTRLTVT.

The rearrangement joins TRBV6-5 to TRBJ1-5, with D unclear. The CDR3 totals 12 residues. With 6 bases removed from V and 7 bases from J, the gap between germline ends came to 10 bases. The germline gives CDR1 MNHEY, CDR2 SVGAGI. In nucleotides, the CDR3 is TGTGCCAGCAGCCCCCCGGGCCAGCCCCAGCATTTT. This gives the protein CASSPPGQPQHF.

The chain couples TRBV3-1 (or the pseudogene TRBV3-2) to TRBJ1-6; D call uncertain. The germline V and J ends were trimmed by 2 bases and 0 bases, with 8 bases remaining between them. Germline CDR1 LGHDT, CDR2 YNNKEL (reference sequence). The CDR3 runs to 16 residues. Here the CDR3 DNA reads TGTGCCAGCAGCCAACCGAGACCCTCCTATAATTCACCCCTCCACTTT. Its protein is CASSQPRPSYNSPLHF.

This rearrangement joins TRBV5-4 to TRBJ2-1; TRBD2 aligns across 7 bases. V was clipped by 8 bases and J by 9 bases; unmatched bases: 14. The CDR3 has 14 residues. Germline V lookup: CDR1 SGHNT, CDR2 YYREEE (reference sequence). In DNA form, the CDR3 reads TGTGCCAGTGAGGGCAGGCCGGGAGGTCGTGAGCAGTTCTTC. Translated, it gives CASEGRPGGREQFF.

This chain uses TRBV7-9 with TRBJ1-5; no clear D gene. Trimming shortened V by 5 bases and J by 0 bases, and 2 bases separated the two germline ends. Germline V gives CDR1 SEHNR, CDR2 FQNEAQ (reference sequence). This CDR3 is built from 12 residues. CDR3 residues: CASSLSNQPQHF. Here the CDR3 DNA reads TGTGCCAGCAGCCTTAGCAATCAGCCCCAGCATTTT.

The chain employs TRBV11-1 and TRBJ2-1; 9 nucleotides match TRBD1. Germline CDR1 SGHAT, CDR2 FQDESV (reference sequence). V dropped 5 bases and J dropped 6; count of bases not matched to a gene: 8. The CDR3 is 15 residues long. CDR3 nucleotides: TGTGCCAGCAGCCCCGGGACAGGGAACGTCAATGAGCAGTTCTTC. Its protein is CASSPGTGNVNEQFF.

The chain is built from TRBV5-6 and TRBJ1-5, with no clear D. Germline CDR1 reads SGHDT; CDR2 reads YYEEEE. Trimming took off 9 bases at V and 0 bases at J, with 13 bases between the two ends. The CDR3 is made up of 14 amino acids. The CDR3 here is CATRTGVSNQPQHF. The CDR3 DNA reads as TGTGCCACCCGCACTGGGGTTAGCAATCAGCCCCAGCATTTT.

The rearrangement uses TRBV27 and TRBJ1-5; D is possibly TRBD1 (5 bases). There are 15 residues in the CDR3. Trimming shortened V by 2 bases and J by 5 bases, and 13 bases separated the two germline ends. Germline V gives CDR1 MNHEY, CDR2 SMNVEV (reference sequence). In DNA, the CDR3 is TGTGCCAGCAGTTTAAGTCAGGGCGGCGATCAGCCCCAGCATTTT. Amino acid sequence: CASSLSQGGDQPQHF.

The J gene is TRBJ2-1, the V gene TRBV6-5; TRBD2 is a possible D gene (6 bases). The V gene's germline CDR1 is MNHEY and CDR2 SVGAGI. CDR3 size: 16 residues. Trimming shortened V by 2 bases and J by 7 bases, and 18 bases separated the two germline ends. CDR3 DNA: TGTGCCAGCAGTTACGGGGTAGGGATAGGGAGGAATGAGCAGTTCTTC. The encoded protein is CASSYGVGIGRNEQFF.

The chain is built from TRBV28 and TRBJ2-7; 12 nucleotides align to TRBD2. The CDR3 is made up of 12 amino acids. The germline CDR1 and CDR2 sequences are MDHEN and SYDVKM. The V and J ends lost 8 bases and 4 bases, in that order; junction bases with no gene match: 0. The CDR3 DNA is TGTGCCAGCGGACTAGCGGGATACGAGCAGTACTTC. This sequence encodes CASGLAGYEQYF.

The CDR3 DNA reads TGCGCCAGCAGCTTTCAAGGGGCTGGGGAGACCCAGTACTTC. This codes for CASSFQGAGETQYF. J is TRBJ2-5 and V is TRBV5-1, with TRBD1 as a possible D gene (5 bases). Germline V gene sequence: CDR1 SGHRS, CDR2 YFSETQ. The CDR3 totals 14 residues. With 2 bases removed from V and 5 bases from J, the gap between germline ends came to 13 bases. Looking up the rest from reference TRBV5-1 and TRBJ2-5 gives the full variable domain: KAGVTQTPRYLIKTRGQQVTLSCSPISGHRSVSWYQQTPGQGLQFLFEYFSETQRNKGNFPGRFSGRQFSNSRSEMNVSTLELGDSALYLCASSFQGAGETQYFGPGTRLLVL.

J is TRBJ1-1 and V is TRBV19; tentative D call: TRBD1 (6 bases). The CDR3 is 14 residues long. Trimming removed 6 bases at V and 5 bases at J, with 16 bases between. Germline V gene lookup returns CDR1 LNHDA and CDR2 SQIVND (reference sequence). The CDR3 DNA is TGTGCCAGTAGGCCCACAGGGACATGGACTGAAGCTTTCTTT. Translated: CASRPTGTWTEAFF.

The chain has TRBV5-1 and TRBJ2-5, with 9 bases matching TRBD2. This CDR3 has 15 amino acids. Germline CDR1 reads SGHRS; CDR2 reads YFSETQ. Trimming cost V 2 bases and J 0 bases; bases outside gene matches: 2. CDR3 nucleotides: TGCGCCAGCAGCTTCCAGCGGGGGGACCAAGAGACCCAGTACTTC. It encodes CASSFQRGDQETQYF.

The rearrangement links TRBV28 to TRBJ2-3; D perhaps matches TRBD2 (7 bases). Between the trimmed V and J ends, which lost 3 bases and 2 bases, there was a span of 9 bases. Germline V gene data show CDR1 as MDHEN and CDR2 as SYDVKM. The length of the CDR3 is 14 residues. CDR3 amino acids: CASSFGGLTDTQYF. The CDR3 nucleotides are TGTGCCAGCAGTTTCGGGGGGCTCACAGATACGCAGTATTTT. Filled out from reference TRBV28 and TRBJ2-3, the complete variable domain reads DVKVTQSSRYLVKRTGEKVFLECVQDMDHENMFWYRQDPGLGLRLIYFSYDVKMKEKGDIPEGYSVSREKKERFSLILESASTNQTSMYLCASSFGGLTDTQYFGPGTRLTVL.

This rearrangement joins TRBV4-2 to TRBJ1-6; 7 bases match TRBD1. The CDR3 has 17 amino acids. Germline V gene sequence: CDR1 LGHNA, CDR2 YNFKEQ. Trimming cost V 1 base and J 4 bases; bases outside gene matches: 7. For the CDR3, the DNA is TGTGCCAGCAGCCAAGTCTCGGGACAGTTATATAATTCACCCCTCCACTTT. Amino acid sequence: CASSQVSGQLYNSPLHF.

CDR3 in amino acids: CASSSGQGEAFF. DNA for the CDR3: TGTGCCAGCAGCTCCGGACAGGGAGAAGCTTTCTTT. This chain links TRBV7-9 with TRBJ1-1; TRBD1 aligns across 8 bases. The germline gives CDR1 SEHNR, CDR2 FQNEAQ (reference sequence). This CDR3 is built from 12 residues. Trimming at V came to 4 bases and at J to 8 bases, leaving 3 bases not matched to a gene.

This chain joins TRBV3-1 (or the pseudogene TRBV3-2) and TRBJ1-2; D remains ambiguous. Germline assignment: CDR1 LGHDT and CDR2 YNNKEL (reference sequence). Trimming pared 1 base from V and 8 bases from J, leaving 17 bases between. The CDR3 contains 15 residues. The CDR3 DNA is TGTGCCAGCAGCCAAGGGGAGGGCTTTAAGAGGGGCTACACCTTC. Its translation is CASSQGEGFKRGYTF.

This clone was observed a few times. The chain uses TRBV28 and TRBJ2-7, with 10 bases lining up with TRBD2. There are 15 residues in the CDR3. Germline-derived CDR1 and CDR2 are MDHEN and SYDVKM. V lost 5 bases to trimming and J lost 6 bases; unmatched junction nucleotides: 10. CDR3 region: CASSPGFIAGGEQYF. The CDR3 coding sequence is TGTGCCAGCAGTCCCGGGTTTATAGCGGGAGGCGAGCAGTACTTC. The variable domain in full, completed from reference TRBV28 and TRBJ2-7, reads DVKVTQSSRYLVKRTGEKVFLECVQDMDHENMFWYRQDPGLGLRLIYFSYDVKMKEKGDIPEGYSVSREKKERFSLILESASTNQTSMYLCASSPGFIAGGEQYFGPGTRLTVT.

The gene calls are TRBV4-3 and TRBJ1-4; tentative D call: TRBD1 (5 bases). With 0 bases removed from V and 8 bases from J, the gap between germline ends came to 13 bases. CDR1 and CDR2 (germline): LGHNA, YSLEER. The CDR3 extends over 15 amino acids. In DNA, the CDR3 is TGCGCCAGCAGCCAAGAAGACCAGTGGGGCGAAAAACTGTTTTTT. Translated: CASSQEDQWGEKLFF.